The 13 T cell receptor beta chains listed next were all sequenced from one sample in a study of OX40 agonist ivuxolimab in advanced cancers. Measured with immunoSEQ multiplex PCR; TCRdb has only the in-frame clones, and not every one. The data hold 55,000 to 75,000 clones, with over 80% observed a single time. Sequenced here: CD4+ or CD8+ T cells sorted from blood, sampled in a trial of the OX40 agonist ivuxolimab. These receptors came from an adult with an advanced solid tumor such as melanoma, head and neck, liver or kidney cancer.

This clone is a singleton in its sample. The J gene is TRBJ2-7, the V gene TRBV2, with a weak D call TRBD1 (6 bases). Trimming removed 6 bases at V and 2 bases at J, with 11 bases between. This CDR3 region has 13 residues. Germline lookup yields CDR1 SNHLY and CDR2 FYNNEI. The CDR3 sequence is CASRDRKPYEQYF. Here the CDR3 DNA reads TGTGCCAGCAGGGACAGAAAACCCTACGAGCAGTACTTC.

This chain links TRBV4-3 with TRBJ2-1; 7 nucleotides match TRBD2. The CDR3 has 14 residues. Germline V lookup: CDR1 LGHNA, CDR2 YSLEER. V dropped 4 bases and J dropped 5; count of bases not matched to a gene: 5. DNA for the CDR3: TGCGCCAGCAGCCCGGGACTAACGGACAATGAGCAGTTCTTC. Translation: CASSPGLTDNEQFF.

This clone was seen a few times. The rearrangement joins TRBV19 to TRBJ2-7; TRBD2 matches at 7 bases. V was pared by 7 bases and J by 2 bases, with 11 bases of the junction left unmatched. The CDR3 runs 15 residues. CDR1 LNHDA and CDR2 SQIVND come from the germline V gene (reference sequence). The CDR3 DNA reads TGTGCCAGTAAGAATCGGGAGGACCCAACCTACGAGCAGTACTTC. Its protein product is CASKNREDPTYEQYF. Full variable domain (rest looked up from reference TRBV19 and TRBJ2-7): DGGITQSPKYLFRKEGQNVTLSCEQNLNHDAMYWYRQDPGQGLRLIYYSQIVNDFQKGDIAEGYSVSREKKESFPLTVTSAQKNPTAFYLCASKNREDPTYEQYFGPGTRLTVT.

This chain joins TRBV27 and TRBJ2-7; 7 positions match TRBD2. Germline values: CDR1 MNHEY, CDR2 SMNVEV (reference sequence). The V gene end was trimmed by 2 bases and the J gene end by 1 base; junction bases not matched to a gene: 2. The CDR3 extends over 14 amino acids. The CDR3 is CASSLGGRSYEQYF. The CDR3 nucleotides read TGTGCCAGCAGTTTAGGCGGGAGATCCTACGAGCAGTACTTC.

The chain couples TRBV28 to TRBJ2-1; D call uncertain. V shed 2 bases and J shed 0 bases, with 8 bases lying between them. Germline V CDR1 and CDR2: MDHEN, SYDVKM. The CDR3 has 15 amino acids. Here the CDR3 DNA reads TGTGCCAGCAGTTTACCTGTAGACTCCTACAATGAGCAGTTCTTC. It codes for CASSLPVDSYNEQFF.

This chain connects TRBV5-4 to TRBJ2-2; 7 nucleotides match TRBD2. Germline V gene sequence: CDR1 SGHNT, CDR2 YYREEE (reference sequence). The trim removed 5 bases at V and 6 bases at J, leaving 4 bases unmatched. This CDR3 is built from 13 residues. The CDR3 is CASSLGGAGELFF. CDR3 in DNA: TGTGCCAGCAGTCTTGGGGGGGCCGGGGAGCTGTTTTTT.

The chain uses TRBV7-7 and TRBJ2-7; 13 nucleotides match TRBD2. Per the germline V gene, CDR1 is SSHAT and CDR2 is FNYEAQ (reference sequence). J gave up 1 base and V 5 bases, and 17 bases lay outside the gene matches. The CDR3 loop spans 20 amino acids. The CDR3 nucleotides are TGTGCCAGCAGCCCGGAAACTAGCGGGAGGGCCGAACTATCGTCCTACGAGCAGTACTTC. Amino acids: CASSPETSGRAELSSYEQYF.

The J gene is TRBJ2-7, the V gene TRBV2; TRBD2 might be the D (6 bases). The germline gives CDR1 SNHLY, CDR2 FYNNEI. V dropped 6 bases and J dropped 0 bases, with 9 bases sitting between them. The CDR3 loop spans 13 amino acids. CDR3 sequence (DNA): TGTGCCAGCAGAGGGGACTTCTCCTACGAGCAGTACTTC. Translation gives CASRGDFSYEQYF.

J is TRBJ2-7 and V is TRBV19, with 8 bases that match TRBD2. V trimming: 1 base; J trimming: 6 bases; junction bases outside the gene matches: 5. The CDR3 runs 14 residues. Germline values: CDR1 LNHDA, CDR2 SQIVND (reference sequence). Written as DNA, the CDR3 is TGTGCCAGTAGTATAGGCGGGACTAGTGGCGAGCAGTACTTC. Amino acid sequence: CASSIGGTSGEQYF.

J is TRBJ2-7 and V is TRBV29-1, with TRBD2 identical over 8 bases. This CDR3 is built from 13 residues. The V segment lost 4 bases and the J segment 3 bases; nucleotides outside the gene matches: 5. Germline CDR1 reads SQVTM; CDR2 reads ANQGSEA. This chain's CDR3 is CSVVGGLDYEQYF. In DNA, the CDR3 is TGCAGCGTTGTCGGGGGACTAGACTACGAGCAGTACTTC.

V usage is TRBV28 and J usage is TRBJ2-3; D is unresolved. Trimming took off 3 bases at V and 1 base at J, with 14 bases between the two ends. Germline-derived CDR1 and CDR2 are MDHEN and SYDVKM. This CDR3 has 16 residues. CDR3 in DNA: TGTGCCAGCAGTTTTAGGCTAATGACGGGCACAGATACGCAGTATTTT. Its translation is CASSFRLMTGTDTQYF. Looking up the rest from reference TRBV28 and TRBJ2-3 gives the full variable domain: DVKVTQSSRYLVKRTGEKVFLECVQDMDHENMFWYRQDPGLGLRLIYFSYDVKMKEKGDIPEGYSVSREKKERFSLILESASTNQTSMYLCASSFRLMTGTDTQYFGPGTRLTVL.

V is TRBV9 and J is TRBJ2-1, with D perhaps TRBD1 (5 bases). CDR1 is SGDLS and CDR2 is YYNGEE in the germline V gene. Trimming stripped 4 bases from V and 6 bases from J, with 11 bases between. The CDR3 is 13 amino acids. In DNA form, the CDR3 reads TGTGCCAGCAGCCAGACAGAGGCCAATGAGCAGTTCTTC. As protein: CASSQTEANEQFF.

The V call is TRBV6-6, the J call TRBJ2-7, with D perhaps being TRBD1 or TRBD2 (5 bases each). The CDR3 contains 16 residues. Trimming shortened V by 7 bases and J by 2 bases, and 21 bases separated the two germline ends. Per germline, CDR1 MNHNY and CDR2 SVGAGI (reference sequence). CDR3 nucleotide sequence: TGTGCCAGCACTCGATGGACTGGCAGGGACGCCTACGAGCAGTACTTC. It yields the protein CASTRWTGRDAYEQYF.